The 8 T cell receptor beta chains presented below share a single source sample, sequenced in a study of blood T cells in healthy people across ages (dated by TCRdb to between 2015 and 2017). Library preparation was by 5' RACE. Instrument on record: Illumina HiSeq 2500. A second PCR of roughly 7 to 11 cycles was performed with a sample-barcoded 5' primer and a J-beta primer mix. TCRdb reprocessing: public reads trimmed at Q25 with fastp, clones called with MiXCR, in-frame beta chains kept. Identical CDR3 protein sequences are pooled into one entry, listed with their most common genes and DNA. A total of 780,000 or so distinct CDR3 sequences appear in this sample, roughly 25% of them only once. Approximately 3.7% of the sample is in the top ten clones. The same specimen was also included in a second study, on T cells of mothers and their children.

Sequencing was carried out using blood. The receptor set was obtained from a boy aged 10-17 years in good health.

This clonotype was seen more than once but under ten times. The CDR3 protein is CATSPIREGTEAFF. The CDR3 bases are TGTGCCACCAGCCCCATCCGGGAGGGGACTGAAGCTTTCTTT. The gene calls are TRBV15 and TRBJ1-1; D is perhaps TRBD1 (5 bases). Germline lookup yields CDR1 LNHNV and CDR2 YYDKDF (reference sequence). Deletions cut 5 bases from V and 5 bases from J, with 15 bases between. This CDR3 is 14 amino acids long.

This clonotype turned up a few times. The rearrangement joins TRBV7-2 to TRBJ1-5; D unresolved. The CDR3 has 15 amino acids. Germline CDR1 is SGHTA and CDR2 is FQGNSA. V was cut by 1 base and J by 1 base, with 8 bases left in between. This chain's CDR3 is CASSLELGSNQPQHF. The CDR3 DNA reads as TGTGCCAGCAGCTTAGAGTTGGGGAGCAATCAGCCCCAGCATTTT.

This clonotype was seen only a few times. The V call is TRBV6-1, the J call TRBJ1-4; unclear D gene. The CDR3 has 13 amino acids. Per the germline V gene, CDR1 is MNHNS and CDR2 is SASEGT. Trimming cost V 5 bases and J 2 bases, with 6 bases left between them. The CDR3 spells CASSSSTNEKLFF. DNA for the CDR3: TGTGCCAGCAGTTCTTCTACTAATGAAAAACTGTTTTTT.

The gene calls are TRBV4-2 and TRBJ1-2; the D is unclear. CDR3 length equals 14 residues. The germline gives CDR1 LGHNA, CDR2 YNFKEQ. The V gene lost 0 bases and the J gene lost 8 bases, with 13 bases spanning the gap. CDR3 nucleotide sequence: TGTGCCAGCAGCCAAGATAGGCAGGCGGGAGGCTACACCTTC. Amino acid sequence: CASSQDRQAGGYTF.

This clonotype occurred a few times. The CDR3 region has the DNA TGCGCCAGCACCGTGGGTGAGGGGACTCAGCCCCAGCATTTT. Its protein product is CASTVGEGTQPQHF. This chain joins TRBV4-1 and TRBJ1-5, with D maybe TRBD1 (5 bases). Germline V CDR1 and CDR2: MGHRA, YSYEKL. The CDR3 has 14 amino acids. Trimming stripped 7 bases from V and 6 bases from J, with 16 bases between.

This chain uses TRBV6-6 with TRBJ2-7, with a tentative D call TRBD2 (5 bases). The CDR3 extends over 14 amino acids. Germline assignment: CDR1 MNHNY and CDR2 SVGAGI (reference sequence). The V end lost 6 bases, the J end lost 0 bases, and 12 bases lay between the germline ends. As DNA, the CDR3 is TGTGCCAGCAGATCCACGGGAAGCTCCTACGAGCAGTACTTC. This translates into CASRSTGSSYEQYF.

This clonotype has a handful of counts. J is TRBJ2-5 and V is TRBV9, with D unresolved. The V gene's germline CDR1 is SGDLS and CDR2 YYNGEE. This CDR3 comprises 15 residues. V lost 0 bases, J lost 5 bases, and 14 bases lay in between. As DNA, the CDR3 is TGTGCCAGCAGCGTAGCCGGTAAGGCTATGGAGACCCAGTACTTC. Translation gives CASSVAGKAMETQYF.

V is TRBV7-3 and J is TRBJ2-5; D is perhaps TRBD2 (5 bases). V was clipped by 5 bases and J by 8 bases, with 18 bases between them. CDR3 length equals 14 residues. Germline V gene data show CDR1 as SGHTA and CDR2 as FQGTGA. The CDR3 region is CASSTGGPLSTQYF. The CDR3 nucleotides read TGTGCCAGCAGCACCGGCGGGCCACTAAGTACCCAGTACTTC.